This T cell receptor (beta chain) originates from a study of PD-L1 blockade in urothelial cancer. In the study overall: Males with urothelial cancer arising in the bladder constituted about nine tenths of the roughly 30 patients. At 3 weeks (second dose) and 6 weeks after starting treatment, blood was analyzed.

Clones were read by immunoSEQ multiplex PCR, and TCRdb kept only the in-frame ones, dropping some. This sample yields about 52,000 clones, of which approximately 80% are seen a single time; 3.5% to 4.5% belongs to the top ten. This CDR3 has 16 residues. Germline V gene data show CDR1 as MNHEY and CDR2 as SMNVEV (reference sequence). Trimming left V 6 bases short and J 2 bases short, with 20 bases between. This sequence joins TRBV27 and TRBJ2-7, with D tentatively TRBD1 (8 bases). The clonotype comes from a man in his 70s with urothelial cancer. Sequencing used PBMCs, obtained around atezolizumab (anti-PD-L1) treatment. CDR3 sequence reads: CASSRRGRGSAYEQYF. The CDR3 nucleotides read TGTGCCAGCAGCCGCAGGGGGCGCGGGAGTGCCTACGAGCAGTACTTC.